This T cell receptor (beta chain) was recorded in a study of T cell responses to AZD1222 COVID-19 vaccine. With 1 base clipped from V and 5 bases from J, the junction kept 6 bases outside the gene matches. This CDR3 is built from 16 residues. Germline lookup yields CDR1 SGHTA and CDR2 FQGTGA. Study results and limitations: The study identified only five to seven AZD1222 recipients as seropositive at baseline. Spike was spanned by vaccine-associated CD4 TCRs, with dominance at 160-218 and 743-854. Sampling that yielded the repertoires occurred only after the peak T cell response. Clonal diversity was possibly underestimated, and the donors were mostly white British, with more females.

Repertoires were generated with immunoSEQ multiplex PCR, while TCRdb's copy carries only in-frame clones and drops some. This repertoire shows 130,000 to 150,000 clones, roughly 86% found once; its top ten account for under 5.5%. On this clone itself: Its specificity is not known.

The sequence was obtained from an adult who received the MenACWY meningococcal vaccine as a control. The genes are TRBV7-3 and TRBJ2-5, with 11 bases fitting TRBD1. Sequenced here: peripheral blood, sampled 28 days after the second dose of the MenACWY control vaccine. The CDR3 loop reads CASSLMGTGGAETQYF. In DNA form, the CDR3 reads TGTGCCAGCAGCTTAATGGGGACAGGGGGAGCGGAGACCCAGTACTTC. The whole variable domain, remainder taken from reference TRBV7-3 and TRBJ2-5, is GAGVSQTPSNKVTEKGKYVELRCDPISGHTALYWYRQSLGQGPEFLIYFQGTGAADDSGLPNDRFFAVRPEGSVSTLKIQRTERGDSAVYLCASSLMGTGGAETQYFGPGTRLLVL.